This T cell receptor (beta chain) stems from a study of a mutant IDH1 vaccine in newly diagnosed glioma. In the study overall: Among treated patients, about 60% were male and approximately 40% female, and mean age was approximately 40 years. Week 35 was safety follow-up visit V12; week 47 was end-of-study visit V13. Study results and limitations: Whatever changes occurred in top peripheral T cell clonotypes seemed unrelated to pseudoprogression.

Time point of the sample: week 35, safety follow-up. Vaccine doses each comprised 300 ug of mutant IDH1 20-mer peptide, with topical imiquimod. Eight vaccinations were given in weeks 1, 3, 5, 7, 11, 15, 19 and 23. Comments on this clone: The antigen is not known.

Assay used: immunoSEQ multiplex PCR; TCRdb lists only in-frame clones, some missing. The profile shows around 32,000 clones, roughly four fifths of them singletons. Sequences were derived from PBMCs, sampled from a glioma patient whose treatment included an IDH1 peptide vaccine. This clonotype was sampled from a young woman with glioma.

In DNA form, the CDR3 reads TGCGCCAGCAGTCCGGGCGGGAGTAATGAGCAGTTCTTC. Translated: CASSPGGSNEQFF. The chain employs TRBV5-1 and TRBJ2-1; TRBD2 matches at 7 bases. V lost 5 bases and J lost 7; bases outside the gene matches: 6. Germline V CDR1 and CDR2: SGHRS, YFSETQ. The CDR3 totals 13 residues.